This T cell receptor beta chain comes out of a study of blood T cell repertoires in COVID-19. Study-wide context: The study drew acute and convalescent COVID-19 samples from the United States, Italy and Spain. From T cells, B-cell-depleted T cells, or PBMCs came the material, which was cDNA or gDNA.

Study processing details: Estimated nucleated cell counts came from reference gene primer amplification. Profiling relied on immunoSEQ multiplex PCR, and the TCRdb table lists in-frame clones only, not all of them. The DNA was the basis for D and trimming; V, J and clone size are from that table. Of 90,000 to 120,000 clones in the sample, about 89% were seen once. This CDR3 has 15 residues. Germline CDR1 LNHDA, CDR2 SQIVND (reference sequence). V lost 7 bases to trimming and J lost 4 bases, with 19 bases between them. The rearrangement links TRBV19 to TRBJ1-2, with D possibly being TRBD1 (6 bases). The TCR comes from a man aged 35 to 55 with active or convalescent COVID-19. Sequencing was performed on peripheral blood. The CDR3 region has the DNA TGTGCCAGTATTCCCATTCCCGGGACAAGCTATGGCTACACCTTC. Translating gives CASIPIPGTSYGYTF. Supplemented by reference TRBV19 and TRBJ1-2, the full variable domain reads DGGITQSPKYLFRKEGQNVTLSCEQNLNHDAMYWYRQDPGQGLRLIYYSQIVNDFQKGDIAEGYSVSREKKESFPLTVTSAQKNPTAFYLCASIPIPGTSYGYTFGSGTRLTVV.